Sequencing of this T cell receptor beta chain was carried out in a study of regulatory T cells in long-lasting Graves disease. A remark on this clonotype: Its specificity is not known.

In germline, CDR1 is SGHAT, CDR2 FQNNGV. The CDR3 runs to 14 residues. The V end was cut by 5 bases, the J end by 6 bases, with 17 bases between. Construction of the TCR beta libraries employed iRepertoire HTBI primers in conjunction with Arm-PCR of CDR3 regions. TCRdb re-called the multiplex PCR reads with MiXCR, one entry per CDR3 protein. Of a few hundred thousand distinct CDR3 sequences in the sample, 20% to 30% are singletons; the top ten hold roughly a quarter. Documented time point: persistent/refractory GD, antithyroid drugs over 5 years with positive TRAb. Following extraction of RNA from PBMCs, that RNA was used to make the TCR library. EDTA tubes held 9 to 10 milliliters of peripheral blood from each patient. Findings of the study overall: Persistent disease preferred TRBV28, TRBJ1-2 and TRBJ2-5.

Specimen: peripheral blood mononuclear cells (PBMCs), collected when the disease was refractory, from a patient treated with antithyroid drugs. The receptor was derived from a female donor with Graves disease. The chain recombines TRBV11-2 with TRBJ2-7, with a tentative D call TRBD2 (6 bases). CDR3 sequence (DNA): TGTGCCAGCAGCCCCCCCCCGGAGGGCCGCGAGCAGTACTTC. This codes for CASSPPPEGREQYF.